This TCR beta chain was documented in a study of CD8+ T cells in alopecia areata. Study results and limitations: Lesional scalp displayed greater clonality than normal scalp, most notably in alopecia totalis/universalis.

As the sequencing template, cDNA was produced by extracting RNA and reverse transcribing it. Produced via immunoSEQ multiplex PCR; TCRdb's table is partial and in-frame only. The data hold approximately 98,000 clones, with about 50% observed a single time. The junction had 5 bases not matched to a gene; V was cut back by 5 bases and J by 6 bases. The CDR3 is 15 residues long. In germline, CDR1 is SEHNR, CDR2 FQNEAQ (reference sequence). Those with alopecia areata gave lesional scalp punch biopsies and peripheral blood. This clone was counted between two and nine times. As yet, its antigen is unknown. The V gene is TRBV7-9, the J gene TRBJ2-1; 12 bases fit TRBD2. Sequenced sample: NKG2D-low CD8+ T cells sorted from blood. The sequence came from a human donor with alopecia areata. CDR3 sequence (DNA): TGTGCCAGCAGCCCGGGACTAGCGGGTTTCAATGAGCAGTTCTTC. It is translated as CASSPGLAGFNEQFF. Supplemented by reference TRBV7-9 and TRBJ2-1, the full variable domain reads DTGVSQNPRHKITKRGQNVTFRCDPISEHNRLYWYRQTLGQGPEFLTYFQNEAQLEKSRLLSDRFSAERPKGSFSTLEIQRTEQGDSAMYLCASSPGLAGFNEQFFGPGTRLTVL.